This T cell receptor (beta chain) comes out of a study of T cells after yellow fever vaccination. Study outcomes and limitations: In FACS-sorted repertoires, abundant clonotypes from the bulk population could appear as contaminants.

This clonotype has a count of ten or more. One entry per CDR3 protein, called by TCRdb with MiXCR from the 5' RACE reads. The repertoire has 40,000 to 50,000 distinct CDR3 sequences, under 8% of them found once; the top ten carry approximately 15%. This CDR3 spans 14 amino acids. The germline CDR1 and CDR2 sequences are KGHDR and SFDVKD. Deletions cut 4 bases from V and 3 bases from J, with 8 bases between. Sequenced here: CD8+ T cells not binding an NS4B(214-222) dextramer, sorted from PBMCs, sampled 45 days after the yellow fever booster vaccination. The clonotype was recovered from a man aged 25 to 40 who received the YFV17D yellow fever vaccine. The chain links TRBV24-1 to TRBJ2-2, with D tentatively TRBD2 (5 bases). The CDR3, as DNA: TGTGCCACCAGTGAAACGCGGGACACCGGGGAGCTGTTTTTT. Amino acids: CATSETRDTGELFF.